These 25 T cell receptor beta chains originate from one sample sequenced in a study of T cells in women clearing cervical HPV infection. Profiling relied on immunoSEQ multiplex PCR, and the TCRdb table lists in-frame clones only, not all of them. This table holds around 44,000 clones. Sequences were obtained from blood buffy coat. The receptor set was obtained from a woman between 18 and 70 years old with a cervical HPV16 infection that either progressed to CIN3+ or cleared (not recorded which).

Concerning this clone: The read gets to within 3 residues of the CDR3 end, and the germline J gene fills in the rest. The chain has TRBV19 and TRBJ1-4, with 11 bases that match TRBD1. The CDR3 length is 14 residues. V was clipped by 4 bases and J by 8 bases; unmatched bases: 3. Germline CDR1 is LNHDA and CDR2 is SQIVND (reference sequence). This CDR3 is CASSKGQGGEKLFF. CDR3 bases read: TGTGCCAGTAGTAAGGGACAGGGGGGAGAAAAA.

As for this clone: Read data end 3 residues before the CDR3 end; the end is taken from the germline J gene. This chain links TRBV19 with TRBJ2-2; D call uncertain. The CDR3 sequence is 13 residues long. Deletions cut 6 bases from V and 0 bases from J, with 5 bases between. Germline V CDR1 and CDR2: LNHDA, SQIVND (reference sequence). CDR3 bases read: TGTGCCAGTAGACACGCGAACACCGGGGAG. Its translation is CASRHANTGE. The CDR3 in full is CASRHANTGELFF.

Regarding this clone: The CDR3 end falls 3 residues outside the read, so it is completed with the germline J gene. The gene calls are TRBV10-3 and TRBJ1-6; D might be TRBD1 (6 bases). The ends were cut back, 7 bases at V and 7 bases at J, with 8 bases in the middle. Germline values: CDR1 ENHRY, CDR2 SYGVKD. This CDR3 contains 12 residues. Incomplete CDR3 DNA: TGTGCCATCACCGACAGGAATTCACCC. Translation: CAITDRNSP. The CDR3 as a whole reads CAITDRNSPLHF.

Turning to this clone: The DNA ends 3 residues before the CDR3 does, and the rest of the CDR3 is filled in from the germline J gene. The chain combines TRBV20-1 with TRBJ1-6, with D possibly matching TRBD1 (5 bases). V gave up 0 bases and J gave up 10 bases, with 16 bases separating them. The CDR3 sequence is 15 residues long. Germline V gives CDR1 DFQATT, CDR2 SNEGSKA (reference sequence). The CDR3 DNA, read in part, is TGCAGTGCTAGAGATCCGGGGGAGGTTCAATCACCC. It codes for CSARDPGEVQSP. The CDR3 in its entirety is CSARDPGEVQSPLHF.

Worth noting for this clone: The CDR3 end is not reached by the read, which stops 3 residues before it; the germline J gene fills it in. V is TRBV20-1 and J is TRBJ1-3; 7 bases are a match to TRBD1. Per germline, CDR1 DFQATT and CDR2 SNEGSKA (reference sequence). The CDR3 extends over 14 amino acids. With V trimmed by 5 bases and J by 3 bases, 7 bases remained unmatched. The CDR3 DNA, read in part, is TGCAGTGCTGCACAGGGGCATCGTGGAAACACC. As protein: CSAAQGHRGNT. The full CDR3 reads CSAAQGHRGNTIYF.

As concerns this clone: The CDR3 end is not reached by the read, which stops 3 residues before it; the germline J gene fills it in. The chain is built from TRBV29-1 and TRBJ2-2, with D possibly TRBD1 on 6 matching bases. Germline CDR1 is SQVTM and CDR2 is ANQGSEA. With 7 bases removed from V and 4 bases from J, the gap between germline ends came to 13 bases. The CDR3 is made up of 13 amino acids. The sequenced part of the CDR3 DNA is TGCAGCGCCCAAACAGGGAGCACCGGGGAG. It yields the protein CSAQTGSTGE. In full, the CDR3 reads CSAQTGSTGELFF.

On this clone itself: The read terminates 3 residues before the CDR3 end, so the remaining end is supplied by the germline J gene. The genes are TRBV7-6 and TRBJ1-6; 8 nucleotides line up with TRBD1. This CDR3 comprises 16 residues. The V segment lost 2 bases and the J segment 6 bases; nucleotides outside the gene matches: 6. Germline V gives CDR1 SGHVS, CDR2 FNYEAQ. This CDR3 reads CASSLYGQGINSPLHF. The covered CDR3 bases are TGTGCCAGCAGCTTATATGGACAGGGAATTAATTCACCC.

The sequenced part of the CDR3 DNA is TGTGCCAGCAGTTACTCGAACGGCAATGAG. Its translation is CASSYSNGNE. The entire CDR3 protein is CASSYSNGNEQFF. This chain joins TRBV6-2 or TRBV6-3 and TRBJ2-1; no firm D call. The sequence runs out 3 residues before the end of the CDR3; the remainder is reconstructed from the germline J gene. Trimming took off 0 bases at V and 6 bases at J, with 6 bases between the two ends. The CDR3 has 13 amino acids. CDR1 and CDR2 (germline): MNHEY, SVGEGT.

Details on this clone: The observed sequence ends 3 residues before the CDR3 terminus, with the missing tail filled in from the germline J gene. V gene TRBV11-2 combines with J gene TRBJ2-2; a weak D match, TRBD2 (5 bases). CDR1 and CDR2 from the germline V gene are SGHAT and FQNNGV. Trimming took 6 bases from V and 1 from J, leaving 12 bases between them. CDR3 size: 15 residues. CDR3 DNA, as far as it was read: TGTGCCAGCAGACCGATAGCGATGAACACCGGGGAG. As protein: CASRPIAMNTGE. The complete CDR3 sequence is CASRPIAMNTGELFF. The entire variable domain, with the rest obtained from reference TRBV11-2 and TRBJ2-2, is as follows: EAGVAQSPRYKIIEKRQSVAFWCNPISGHATLYWYQQILGQGPKLLIQFQNNGVVDDSQLPKDRFSAERLKGVDSTLKIQPAKLEDSAVYLCASRPIAMNTGELFFGEGSRLTVL.

As to this clone: Coverage ceases 3 residues before the CDR3 finishes, and the germline J gene fills in the end. Other nucleotide sequences from this sample produce the same CDR3. The chain uses TRBV5-4 and TRBJ2-5; possibly TRBD1 for D (6 bases). The germline V gene encodes CDR1 SGHNT and CDR2 YYREEE (reference sequence). Trimming cost V 3 bases and J 0 bases, with 9 bases left between them. CDR3 size: 14 residues. The DNA read from the CDR3 is TGTGCCAGCAGCTCTGGACAGTACCAAGAGACC. As protein: CASSSGQYQET. The entire CDR3 is CASSSGQYQETQYF.

As regards this clone: The read ends 3 residues early relative to the CDR3; the germline J gene fills the gap. The V call is TRBV10-3, the J call TRBJ1-1; tentatively, D is TRBD1 (5 bases). Germline CDR1 reads ENHRY; CDR2 reads SYGVKD. The V gene lost 7 bases and the J gene lost 6 bases, with 21 bases spanning the gap. The CDR3 is 15 residues long. The sequenced CDR3 bases are TGTGCCATCACCCGAGAGGATAGGGGAAGGGCTGAA. Translation gives CAITREDRGRAE. The entire CDR3 reads CAITREDRGRAEAFF.

A remark on this clone: The read ends 3 residues early relative to the CDR3; the germline J gene fills the gap. The rearrangement uses TRBV12-3 or TRBV12-4 and TRBJ1-4; 10 bases fit TRBD1. The CDR3 runs to 15 residues. With 5 bases clipped from V and 8 bases from J, the junction kept 8 bases outside the gene matches. The DNA read from the CDR3 is TGTGCCAGCAGTCTACGACAGGGGGCGGGGGAAAAA. Its translation is CASSLRQGAGEK. From start to end, the CDR3 is CASSLRQGAGEKLFF.

The CDR3 region is CASSGQGKGNSPLHF. The CDR3 bases that were read are TGTGCCAGCAGTGGACAGGGTAAGGGTAATTCACCC. The chain employs TRBV2 and TRBJ1-6, with 7 bases lining up with TRBD1. The CDR3 goes on 3 residues after the read ends, and that part is filled in from the germline J gene. The CDR3 is made up of 15 amino acids. After removal of 4 bases from V and 6 bases from J, the junction contained 6 bases not matched to a gene. Germline V gives CDR1 SNHLY, CDR2 FYNNEI.

Notes on this clone: The CDR3 extends 3 residues past the end of the read, so its final part is completed from the germline J gene. The chain uses TRBV10-3 and TRBJ2-3; 13 bases are a match to TRBD2. The germline V gene encodes CDR1 ENHRY and CDR2 SYGVKD. The CDR3 loop spans 18 amino acids. The V segment lost 6 bases and the J segment 1 base; nucleotides outside the gene matches: 10. The CDR3 bases that were read are TGTGCCATCAGCTCCGGGACTAGCGGGAAAGATGGCACAGATACG. Its translation: CAISSGTSGKDGTDT. In full, the CDR3 reads CAISSGTSGKDGTDTQYF.

About this clone: From the germline J gene comes the end of the CDR3, since the read stops 3 residues before it. The rearrangement links TRBV5-1 to TRBJ1-1, with 7 positions matching TRBD1. Germline-derived CDR1 and CDR2 are SGHRS and YFSETQ. This CDR3 has 14 amino acids. The junction had 5 bases not matched to a gene; V was cut back by 0 bases and J by 6 bases. The part of the CDR3 DNA that was read is TGCGCCAGCAGCTTGGCAGGGGGGAGGGCTGAA. Translating it yields CASSLAGGRAE. The entire CDR3 protein is CASSLAGGRAEAFF.

This CDR3 is CASSLVSSGYNEQFF. CDR3 DNA (partial): TGTGCCAGCAGCTTAGTTTCGTCAGGGTACAATGAG. The chain has TRBV7-2 and TRBJ2-1; a weak D match, TRBD1 (5 bases). The missing CDR3 end, 3 residues past where the read stops, is filled in from the germline J gene. CDR1 and CDR2 from the germline V gene are SGHTA and FQGNSA. The CDR3 covers 15 residues. The V end was cut by 1 base, the J end by 4 bases, with 11 bases between.

Remarks on this clone: The read ends 3 residues early relative to the CDR3; the germline J gene fills the gap. This chain joins TRBV19 and TRBJ2-7; 7 bases fit TRBD2. Germline CDR1 and CDR2: LNHDA and SQIVND (reference sequence). With V trimmed by 3 bases and J by 5 bases, 10 bases remained unmatched. CDR3 length: 15 amino acids. This chain's CDR3 is CASSILAGVANEQYF. The sequenced part of the CDR3 DNA is TGTGCCAGTAGTATTTTGGCGGGGGTTGCCAACGAG.

Worth noting for this clone: Read data end 3 residues before the CDR3 end; the end is taken from the germline J gene. V gene TRBV4-1 combines with J gene TRBJ1-3; tentatively, D is TRBD1 (6 bases). Trimming took off 1 base at V and 0 bases at J, with 13 bases between the two ends. The germline V gene encodes CDR1 MGHRA and CDR2 YSYEKL. CDR3 size: 17 residues. The CDR3 sequence: CASSQGTQGSSGNTIYF. CDR3 DNA, as far as it was read: TGCGCCAGCAGCCAAGGGACCCAGGGGAGCTCTGGAAACACC.

Points on this clone: The read ends 3 residues early relative to the CDR3; the germline J gene fills the gap. The chain recombines TRBV4-2 with TRBJ1-1; TRBD1 might be the D (5 bases). V shed 1 base and J shed 0 bases, with 12 bases lying between them. Germline CDR1 reads LGHNA; CDR2 reads YNFKEQ. This CDR3 is built from 16 residues. CDR3 residues: CASSQGDSTMNTEAFF. CDR3 bases read: TGTGCCAGCAGCCAAGGGGACTCCACAATGAACACTGAA.

About this clone: The CDR3 goes on 3 residues after the read ends, and that part is filled in from the germline J gene. The chain carries TRBV12-3 or TRBV12-4 and TRBJ1-4; D is unresolved. CDR3 length equals 14 residues. The germline V and J ends were trimmed by 3 bases and 0 bases, with 5 bases remaining between them. Here the CDR3 reads CASSFAATNEKLFF. Incomplete CDR3 DNA: TGTGCCAGCAGTTTCGCAGCAACTAATGAAAAA.

Details on this clone: From the germline J gene comes the end of the CDR3, since the read stops 3 residues before it. The V call is TRBV20-1, the J call TRBJ1-2; D is unresolved. The CDR3 is made up of 10 amino acids. Germline V gene lookup returns CDR1 DFQATT and CDR2 SNEGSKA (reference sequence). This CDR3 is CSASPRGYTF. The DNA read from the CDR3 is TGCAGTGCTAGTCCCAGAGGC.

Worth noting for this clone: From the germline J gene comes the end of the CDR3, since the read stops 3 residues before it. The chain is built from TRBV12-3 or TRBV12-4 and TRBJ2-1; 7 bases map to TRBD2. The V segment lost 3 bases and the J segment 5 bases; nucleotides outside the gene matches: 13. The CDR3 length is 17 residues. CDR3 protein: CASSFFLPLGGDNEQFF. The covered CDR3 bases are TGTGCCAGCAGTTTTTTCTTACCGTTGGGGGGGGACAATGAG.

Concerning this clone: The read finishes 3 residues shy of the CDR3 end, and the germline J gene is used to complete it. The chain employs TRBV7-6 and TRBJ2-5; 7 bases fit TRBD2. From germline, CDR1 is SGHVS and CDR2 FNYEAQ. Trimming took 7 bases from V and 0 from J; bases not matched to a gene: 8. The length of the CDR3 is 15 residues. The DNA read from the CDR3 is TGTGCCAGCACGTTAGCGGGCACAGACCAAGAGACC. Its translation: CASTLAGTDQET. The complete CDR3 sequence is CASTLAGTDQETQYF.

Regarding this clone: Read sequence stops 3 residues before the CDR3 end, and the germline J gene provides the missing end. The chain uses TRBV20-1 and TRBJ2-1; 8 bases agree with TRBD2. The trim removed 0 bases at V and 7 bases at J, leaving 8 bases unmatched. Germline V gene sequence: CDR1 DFQATT, CDR2 SNEGSKA (reference sequence). There are 15 residues in the CDR3. This CDR3 is CSARDRTSGSNEQFF. Partial CDR3 DNA: TGCAGTGCTAGAGATCGGACCAGCGGGAGTAATGAG.

Worth noting for this clone: The CDR3 is cut off 3 residues early in the read; its end comes from the germline J gene. The chain carries TRBV29-1 and TRBJ2-5; 9 nucleotides match TRBD1. V shed 5 bases and J 5 bases; nucleotides not matched to a gene: 12. Germline lookup yields CDR1 SQVTM and CDR2 ANQGSEA. The CDR3 covers 15 residues. The chain's CDR3 is CSVTGGSGRWETQYF. Partial CDR3 DNA: TGCAGCGTTACAGGGGGCTCGGGCCGCTGGGAGACC. Full variable domain (remainder filled in from reference TRBV29-1 and TRBJ2-5): SAVISQKPSRDICQRGTSLTIQCQVDSQVTMMFWYRQQPGQSLTLIATANQGSEATYESGFVIDKFPISRPNLTFSTLTVSNMSPEDSSIYLCSVTGGSGRWETQYFGPGTRLLVL.